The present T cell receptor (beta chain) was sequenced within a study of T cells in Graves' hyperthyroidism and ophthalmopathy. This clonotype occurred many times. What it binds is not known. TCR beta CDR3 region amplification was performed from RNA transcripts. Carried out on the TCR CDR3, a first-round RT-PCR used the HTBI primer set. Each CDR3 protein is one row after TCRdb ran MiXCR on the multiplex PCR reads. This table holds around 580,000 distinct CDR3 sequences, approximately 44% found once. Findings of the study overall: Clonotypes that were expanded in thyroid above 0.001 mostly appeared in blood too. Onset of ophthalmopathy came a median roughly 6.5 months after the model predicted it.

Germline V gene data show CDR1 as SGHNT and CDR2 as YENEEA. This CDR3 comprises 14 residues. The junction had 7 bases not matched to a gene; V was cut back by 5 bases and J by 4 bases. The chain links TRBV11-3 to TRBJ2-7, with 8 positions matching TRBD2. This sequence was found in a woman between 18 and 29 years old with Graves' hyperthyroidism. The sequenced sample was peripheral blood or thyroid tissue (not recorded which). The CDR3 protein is CASSRTSSGYEQYF. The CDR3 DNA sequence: TGTGCCAGCAGCAGGACTAGCAGCGGGTACGAGCAGTACTTC.